The present entry profiles one T cell receptor beta chain with its context. The antigen it recognizes is unknown. No much larger clone is present one base from it, and per-base qualities are unavailable. Trimming takes 7 bases off V and 7 bases off J; junction bases not matched to a gene: 11. The germline V gene yields SGHVS for CDR1 and FQNEAQ for CDR2. The CDR3 measures 14 amino acids from cysteine to phenylalanine. The kept DNA is CDR3 alone, 42 bases in frame from the first base. The record originates from a study of blood T cell repertoires in COVID-19 (dated by TCRdb to about 2020). About the study as a whole: Samples from collaborators originated in the United States, Italy and Spain and spanned both the acute and convalescent phases of COVID-19. The prospective study material was composed of cDNA or gDNA derived from T cells, B-cell-depleted T cells, or PBMCs. Deeply sampled blood TCRbeta repertoires from subjects exposed to, actively infected with, or recovered from COVID-19 were included in the dataset. The repertoires were released in a freely available public database intended as a resource for research on the immune response to SARS-CoV-2. The samples were drawn from two sources: the first 160 participants of the ongoing ImmuneRACE study, and 1,200 or so subjects contributed by 6 global collaborators. The sample metadata nearly always contained a de-identified subject ID, COVID-19 status, age in years and sex. Where HLA class I and class II types were available, the types were taken from metadata supplied by the sample provider, not from assay-based typing.

What the work shows at the level of the full study, not this receptor alone: The quantity of clinical and demographic metadata differed by source and by participant and was supplied without curation.

Samples from volunteer blood donors who had recovered from COVID-19 were contributed by a second Seattle source. The collaborating institutions used their own protocols to collect whole blood in K2EDTA tubes. For TCRbeta analysis, collaborators shipped samples as frozen whole blood, isolated PBMCs, or DNA extracted from either of those sample types. The immunoSEQ Assay, a bias-controlled multiplex PCR, was used to amplify TCRbeta CDR3 regions from genomic DNA. In the paper's pipeline: The number of nucleated cells in each sample was estimated from the amplification of reference gene primers within the assay. Sequence reads were collapsed and filtered to measure the absolute abundance of every unique TCRbeta CDR3 rearrangement. For each sample, productive Simpson clonality was calculated by taking the square root of Simpson's diversity index across productive rearrangements. TCRdb holds this immuneACCESS table with in-frame rearrangements only. Some clones are missing; in checked studies, unresolved V genes explain under half, and the rest has no known cause. V, J and clone size are those of that table, while D and trimming were read from the DNA. The sample table lists around 250,000 clones, roughly 89% of them with a count of one. Clones ranked in the top ten supply about 1.6% of the sample.

This sequence uses TRBV7-8 and TRBJ2-7, with 9 middle bases fitting TRBD1. Sequenced sample: peripheral blood. The receptor's source is a woman aged 40 to 55 who had recovered from COVID-19. The bases are TGTGCCAGCACCACAGGGGGCGGCGTGGGGGAGCAGTACTTC. Its protein is CASTTGGGVGEQYF.